Following are 25 T cell receptor beta chains from one sample sequenced in a study of shared T cell receptors in the human thymus. This table comes from immunoSEQ multiplex PCR, and its TCRdb copy is limited to in-frame clones, with some not included. The data show about 660,000 clones, with over 75% seen just once and about 0.01% held by the top ten. The same sample was also studied in work on human thymus T cells.

Sequences were obtained from thymocytes. The receptors shown here come from a boy under two years old with a congenital heart defect.

The gene calls are TRBV5-1 and TRBJ2-5, with a possible D match to TRBD1 (5 bases). The V end was cut by 4 bases, the J end by 10 bases, with 14 bases between. The CDR3 contains 12 residues. Germline V CDR1 and CDR2: SGHRS, YFSETQ. The CDR3 protein is CASSSAPDSQYF. The CDR3 coding sequence is TGCGCCAGCAGCAGTGCTCCCGACAGCCAGTACTTC.

The genes are TRBV4-2 and TRBJ2-2; 9 bases align to TRBD2. J lost 2 bases, V lost 3 bases, and 13 bases had no gene match. Germline CDR1 LGHNA, CDR2 YNFKEQ. CDR3 length: 19 residues. CDR3 bases: TGTGCCAGCAGCCAGGCCCGGGGGAGCGGGAGGTACAACACCGGGGAGCTGTTTTTT. Amino acid sequence: CASSQARGSGRYNTGELFF.

The V and J genes are TRBV7-9 and TRBJ1-3; TRBD1 agrees at 9 bases. J was trimmed by 0 bases and V by 2 bases; bases with no gene match: 11. The length of the CDR3 is 19 residues. CDR1 and CDR2 (germline): SEHNR, FQNEAQ (reference sequence). CDR3 bases: TGTGCCAGCAGCTTACCCGGGACAGGGTCCACCTACTCTGGAAACACCATATATTTT. Its translation is CASSLPGTGSTYSGNTIYF.

The CDR3 here is CASSPKEGGGASTDTQYF. DNA for the CDR3: TGCGCCAGCAGCCCCAAAGAGGGCGGGGGGGCTAGCACAGATACGCAGTATTTT. V usage is TRBV4-3 and J usage is TRBJ2-3; 9 bases map to TRBD2. The CDR3 covers 18 residues. CDR1 is LGHNA, CDR2 YSLEER, per germline. J lost 0 bases, V lost 4 bases, and 11 bases had no gene match.

On this clone: The sample carries other DNA sequences with the same CDR3. The V call is TRBV7-2, the J call TRBJ2-1; 8 bases map to TRBD2. The CDR3 sequence is 17 residues long. The J segment lost 0 bases and the V segment lost 4 bases, leaving 8 bases of the junction unmatched. Germline loops: CDR1 SGHTA, CDR2 FQGNSA. The CDR3 nucleotides read TGTGCCAGCAGCTCTGTAGCGGGGCAGCCCTCCTACAATGAGCAGTTCTTC. It codes for CASSSVAGQPSYNEQFF.

The chain joins TRBV2 to TRBJ1-2; D not certain. The germline CDR1 and CDR2 sequences are SNHLY and FYNNEI. The CDR3 sequence is 13 residues long. V was shortened by 9 bases and J by 6 bases, with 17 bases between the two germline ends. CDR3 in amino acids: CARNSWRAHGYTF. As DNA, the CDR3 is TGTGCCAGGAATTCTTGGAGGGCTCATGGCTACACCTTC.

J is TRBJ2-3 and V is TRBV4-2, with 12 bases fitting TRBD2. The CDR3 covers 18 residues. V lost 1 base, J lost 6 bases, and 11 bases stayed unmatched. In germline, CDR1 is LGHNA, CDR2 YNFKEQ. This CDR3 is CASSQGLAGGPAGDTQYF. CDR3 DNA sequence: TGTGCCAGCAGCCAAGGGCTAGCGGGAGGGCCGGCGGGGGATACGCAGTATTTT.

This sequence joins TRBV10-3 and TRBJ1-1, with no clear D. Germline V lookup: CDR1 ENHRY, CDR2 SYGVKD. This CDR3 contains 17 residues. The germline V and J ends were trimmed by 3 bases and 0 bases, with 17 bases remaining between them. Here the CDR3 reads CAISDSMVPLLNTEAFF. The CDR3 bases are TGTGCCATCAGTGATTCGATGGTCCCACTCCTGAACACTGAAGCTTTCTTT.

This rearrangement joins TRBV28 to TRBJ1-4; D perhaps matches TRBD1 (5 bases). This CDR3 has 14 residues. From germline, CDR1 is MDHEN and CDR2 SYDVKM. Deletions cut 4 bases from V and 6 bases from J, with 12 bases between. The CDR3 nucleotides are TGTGCCAGCAGTTCCGGGACTTGGGATGAAAAACTGTTTTTT. Translating gives CASSSGTWDEKLFF.

The chain couples TRBV9 to TRBJ2-3, with TRBD2 as a possible D gene (6 bases). Germline-derived CDR1 and CDR2 are SGDLS and YYNGEE. This CDR3 comprises 15 residues. The ends were cut back, 3 bases at V and 1 base at J, with 12 bases in the middle. CDR3 nucleotide sequence: TGTGCCAGCAGCGCCTCGGGAGCTGGCACAGATACGCAGTATTTT. This translates into CASSASGAGTDTQYF.

This rearrangement joins TRBV29-1 to TRBJ2-1; TRBD2 matches at 7 bases. This CDR3 is built from 13 residues. Germline CDR1 is SQVTM and CDR2 is ANQGSEA. After removal of 4 bases from V and 4 bases from J, the junction contained 4 bases not matched to a gene. CDR3 sequence reads: CSVAGLLYNEQFF. DNA of the CDR3: TGCAGCGTTGCGGGACTACTTTACAATGAGCAGTTCTTC.

V usage is TRBV19 and J usage is TRBJ1-1; D not certain. Trimming cost V 6 bases and J 5 bases, with 16 bases left between them. The germline V gene encodes CDR1 LNHDA and CDR2 SQIVND (reference sequence). CDR3 length: 14 residues. CDR3 sequence: CASSPGSLLTEAFF. CDR3 in DNA: TGTGCCAGTAGCCCGGGGAGCCTCTTGACTGAAGCTTTCTTT.

The genes are TRBV2 and TRBJ1-1; D is uncertain. The CDR3 runs 13 residues. Germline V lookup: CDR1 SNHLY, CDR2 FYNNEI. The V and J ends lost 8 bases and 3 bases respectively, with 13 bases between them. CDR3 sequence: CASPRAGHTEAFF. As DNA, the CDR3 is TGTGCCAGCCCAAGAGCAGGTCACACTGAAGCTTTCTTT. The whole variable domain, remainder taken from reference TRBV2 and TRBJ1-1, is EPEVTQTPSHQVTQMGQEVILRCVPISNHLYFYWYRQILGQKVEFLVSFYNNEISEKSEIFDDQFSVERPDGSNFTLKIRSTKLEDSAMYFCASPRAGHTEAFFGQGTRLTVV.

The chain couples TRBV5-1 to TRBJ2-7; TRBD1 matches at 8 bases. Germline V gene data show CDR1 as SGHRS and CDR2 as YFSETQ. Trimming at V came to 4 bases and at J to 4 bases, leaving 10 bases not matched to a gene. The CDR3 extends over 15 amino acids. The CDR3 is CASSHGTGPTYEQYF. For the CDR3, the DNA is TGCGCCAGCAGCCATGGGACAGGCCCAACGTACGAGCAGTACTTC.

The chain's CDR3 is CAWSQSSDSYEQYF. The CDR3 DNA is TGTGCCTGGAGTCAGTCTAGCGACTCCTACGAGCAGTACTTC. V is TRBV30 and J is TRBJ2-7, with D maybe TRBD2 (6 bases). Per the germline V gene, CDR1 is GTSNPN and CDR2 is SVGIG (reference sequence). V was trimmed by 2 bases and J by 0 bases, leaving 11 bases between them. This CDR3 region has 14 residues.

The table lists this clone with a count of one. The rearrangement uses TRBV7-8 and TRBJ2-4, with D perhaps TRBD2 (5 bases). Germline CDR1 is SGHVS and CDR2 is FQNEAQ. V dropped 5 bases and J dropped 7 bases, with 15 bases sitting between them. The CDR3 runs 14 residues. CDR3 sequence (DNA): TGTGCCAGCAGCATATCCCCGGACTTCAACATTCAGTACTTC. The encoded protein is CASSISPDFNIQYF. Full variable domain (rest looked up from reference TRBV7-8 and TRBJ2-4): GAGVSQSPRYKVAKRGQDVALRCDPISGHVSLFWYQQALGQGPEFLTYFQNEAQLDKSGLPSDRFFAERPEGSVSTLKIQRTQQEDSAVYLCASSISPDFNIQYFGAGTRLSVL.

The chain joins TRBV28 to TRBJ1-3; 12 bases align to TRBD1. CDR1 is MDHEN and CDR2 is SYDVKM in the germline V gene. V lost 6 bases to trimming and J lost 5 bases; unmatched junction nucleotides: 11. The CDR3 is made up of 17 amino acids. The CDR3 DNA reads as TGTGCCAGCAGCAGTCCCCCCGGGACAGGGGGCCGAAACACCATATATTTT. It yields the protein CASSSPPGTGGRNTIYF.

This clone was seen once. The J gene is TRBJ2-4, the V gene TRBV10-1; D perhaps matches TRBD2 (6 bases). Germline V gives CDR1 WNHNN, CDR2 SYGVQD (reference sequence). The CDR3 extends over 15 amino acids. Trimming stripped 2 bases from V and 3 bases from J, with 11 bases between. This CDR3 reads CASSESRRGKNIQYF. CDR3 nucleotide sequence: TGCGCCAGCAGTGAGAGTCGGAGGGGCAAAAACATTCAGTACTTC.

V is TRBV7-2 and J is TRBJ2-7, with 7 bases that match TRBD1. The CDR3 totals 15 residues. The ends lost 9 bases at V and 3 bases at J; junction bases unmatched: 14. Germline loops: CDR1 SGHTA, CDR2 FQGNSA. CDR3 region: CASPPETGWLYEQYF. The DNA for the CDR3 is TGTGCCAGTCCTCCAGAGACAGGGTGGCTCTACGAGCAGTACTTC.

CDR3 in amino acids: CASSGGLAQETQYF. The CDR3, as DNA: TGCGCCAGCAGCGGGGGACTAGCGCAAGAGACCCAGTACTTC. The J gene is TRBJ2-5, the V gene TRBV5-1, with TRBD2 identical over 10 bases. Germline V gene data show CDR1 as SGHRS and CDR2 as YFSETQ. The CDR3 totals 14 residues. J gave up 2 bases and V 4 bases, and 2 bases lay outside the gene matches.

The rearrangement uses TRBV25-1 and TRBJ1-5, with D uncertain. Germline V gene lookup returns CDR1 MGHDK and CDR2 SYGVNS. This CDR3 region has 16 residues. Trimming left V 4 bases short and J 0 bases short, with 13 bases between. The CDR3 is CASSVMTENSNQPQHF. The CDR3, as DNA: TGTGCCAGCAGTGTTATGACGGAGAATAGCAATCAGCCCCAGCATTTT. Filled out from reference TRBV25-1 and TRBJ1-5, the complete variable domain reads EADIYQTPRYLVIGTGKKITLECSQTMGHDKMYWYQQDPGMELHLIHYSYGVNSTEKGDLSSESTVSRIRTEHFPLTLESARPSHTSQYLCASSVMTENSNQPQHFGDGTRLSIL.

This clone was recorded once. The chain has TRBV7-7 and TRBJ2-2; 14 positions match TRBD2. The CDR3 spans 17 residues. CDR1 and CDR2 (germline): SSHAT, FNYEAQ (reference sequence). J lost 1 base, V lost 3 bases, and 1 base had no gene match. CDR3: CASSFGTSGRNTGELFF. CDR3 bases: TGTGCCAGCAGCTTCGGGACTAGCGGGAGGAACACCGGGGAGCTGTTTTTT.

The rearrangement uses TRBV4-3 and TRBJ2-5; 9 bases align to TRBD2. V lost 0 bases to trimming and J lost 5 bases; unmatched junction nucleotides: 7. CDR1 and CDR2 (germline): LGHNA, YSLEER. This CDR3 has 16 residues. The CDR3 nucleotides read TGCGCCAGCAGCCAAGATAGCGGGAGAGATGGGGAGACCCAGTACTTC. Protein product: CASSQDSGRDGETQYF.

The J gene is TRBJ2-5, the V gene TRBV2; 7 bases are a match to TRBD2. Unmatched junction bases numbered 8, after V lost 2 bases and J lost 2 bases. The CDR3 covers 16 residues. From germline, CDR1 is SNHLY and CDR2 FYNNEI. CDR3 bases: TGTGCCAGCAGTGAACCCAGCGGGACGGGTCAAGAGACCCAGTACTTC. Residues: CASSEPSGTGQETQYF.

The chain's CDR3 is CASSWRRVAGGYEQYF. The CDR3, as DNA: TGTGCCAGCAGCTGGCGCCGGGTAGCGGGAGGCTACGAGCAGTACTTC. The rearrangement uses TRBV7-8 and TRBJ2-5; the match to TRBD2 covers 10 bases. The DNA end favors TRBJ2-7, so the J call may be wrong. CDR1 SGHVS and CDR2 FQNEAQ come from the germline V gene. The CDR3 sequence is 16 residues long.